Described below is a single TCR delta chain sequence and its context. Its antigen is undetermined. The data were taken from a study of DNA immune sequencing with unique molecular identifiers. Study details: γδ T cells were magnetically enriched from buffy coats; genomic DNA was sequenced. The sample holds FACS-enriched γδ T cells from PBMC. 100 ng enriched γδ T-cell DNA was sequenced versus 0.85 to 1 ug non-enriched DNA.

General study points: The primer-based method misses TRD sequences outside its primer targets.

All 8 TRDV and 4 TRDJ genes were targeted in 32-plex amplification of genomic DNA. The library had 12-nucleotide UMIs introduced over approximately 3 barcoding cycles, then a second adapter PCR. TCRdb called clones anew from the multiplex PCR reads with CATT. This repertoire shows about 4,500 delta-chain clones, over 9.5% found once; its top ten account for around 53%. The CDR3 is made up of 18 amino acids. A J gene of TRDJ1 was called, though the V gene was not; the table's D gene call, TRDD3, was not cross checked with the DNA. The receptor's source is a human donor in good health. Sequenced: gamma-delta T cells enriched from blood buffy coat, or unenriched PBMCs (not recorded which). Here the CDR3 reads CALGGTPVVGIRGDKLIF. The DNA for the CDR3 is TGTGCTCTTGGGGGCACACCCGTGGTGGGGATTCGGGGCGATAAACTCATCTTT.